A selection of T cell receptor beta chains follows, all from one sample in a study of blood T cell repertoires in COVID-19. TCRdb's copy holds only in-frame clones and misses some; the assay was immunoSEQ multiplex PCR. The data contain around 100,000 clones, approximately 87% of them singletons. The material sequenced was peripheral blood. These receptors came from a human donor in a cohort sampled during active COVID-19. Both conserved end residues are part of each CDR3. The order of the fields is CDR3 protein, CDR3 DNA, J gene, V gene, clone size, D gene. A D gene is named only where the DNA matches it firmly. Part of the rows lack a size; the others show once, few, many or a class for expanded clones.

CDR3aa: CASSPTRTGSRHF; CDR3nt: TGTGCCAGCAGTCCCACCCGGACAGGATCCCGACATTTT; j_gene: TRBJ1-5; v_gene: TRBV6-5; abundance: NA; d_gene: TRBD1
CDR3aa: CASSLFGTGGSTDTQYF; CDR3nt: TGCGCCAGCAGCTTGTTTGGGACAGGCGGAAGCACAGATACGCAGTATTTT; j_gene: TRBJ2-3; v_gene: TRBV5-1; abundance: NA; d_gene: TRBD1
CDR3aa: CASSVYSGGQNEQFF; CDR3nt: TGTGCCAGCAGCGTATATAGCGGGGGGCAGAATGAGCAGTTCTTC; j_gene: TRBJ2-1; v_gene: TRBV9; abundance: NA; d_gene: TRBD2
CDR3aa: CASSQGTASYEQYF; CDR3nt: TGTGCCAGCAGTCAGGGGACAGCCTCCTACGAGCAGTACTTC; j_gene: TRBJ2-7; v_gene: TRBV6-5; abundance: NA; d_gene: TRBD1
CDR3aa: CASRLTGGRTDTQYF; CDR3nt: TGTGCCAGCCGGCTGACTGGCGGGCGCACAGATACGCAGTATTTT; j_gene: TRBJ2-3; v_gene: TRBV6-5; abundance: NA; d_gene: NA
CDR3aa: CASSEPATGTEAFF; CDR3nt: TGTGCCAGCAGTGAGCCGGCAACGGGCACTGAAGCTTTCTTT; j_gene: TRBJ1-1; v_gene: TRBV2; abundance: NA; d_gene: NA
CDR3aa: CASSLAEARRVF; CDR3nt: TGTGCCAGCAGCTTGGCGGAGGCTAGACGGGTCTTC; j_gene: TRBJ2-1; v_gene: TRBV5-6; abundance: NA; d_gene: NA
CDR3aa: CSASRGRGNYGYTF; CDR3nt: TGCAGTGCTAGTAGGGGCAGGGGCAACTATGGCTACACCTTC; j_gene: TRBJ1-2; v_gene: TRBV20-1; abundance: NA; d_gene: NA
CDR3aa: CASSFQPGSSTDTQYF; CDR3nt: TGTGCCAGCAGCTTCCAACCGGGGTCCTCCACAGATACGCAGTATTTT; j_gene: TRBJ2-3; v_gene: TRBV11-2; abundance: NA; d_gene: NA
CDR3aa: CASSLVSQGNYGYTF; CDR3nt: TGTGCCAGCAGCTTGGTCAGCCAGGGGAACTATGGCTACACCTTC; j_gene: TRBJ1-2; v_gene: TRBV5-6; abundance: NA; d_gene: NA
CDR3aa: CASSEGTDYGYTF; CDR3nt: TGTGCCAGCAGTGAGGGGACAGACTATGGCTACACCTTC; j_gene: TRBJ1-2; v_gene: TRBV28; abundance: NA; d_gene: TRBD1
CDR3aa: CASSSKGDDYGYTF; CDR3nt: TGCGCCAGCAGCTCGAAAGGGGATGACTATGGCTACACCTTC; j_gene: TRBJ1-2; v_gene: TRBV5-1; abundance: NA; d_gene: NA
CDR3aa: CASSPINRGRASYEQYF; CDR3nt: TGTGCCAGCAGCCCGATAAACAGGGGACGAGCCTCCTACGAGCAGTACTTC; j_gene: TRBJ2-7; v_gene: TRBV11-2; abundance: once; d_gene: TRBD1
CDR3aa: CASSQEGRSNEQFF; CDR3nt: TGCGCCAGCAGCCAAGAGGGGAGAAGTAATGAGCAGTTCTTC; j_gene: TRBJ2-1; v_gene: TRBV4-3; abundance: NA; d_gene: NA
CDR3aa: CASSRGGIGELFF; CDR3nt: TGTGCCAGCAGCCGCGGGGGGATCGGGGAGCTGTTTTTT; j_gene: TRBJ2-2; v_gene: TRBV4-2; abundance: once; d_gene: TRBD2
CDR3aa: CASSLFRGNEQYF; CDR3nt: TGTGCCAGCAGTTTATTTAGAGGAAACGAGCAGTACTTC; j_gene: TRBJ2-7; v_gene: TRBV27; abundance: once; d_gene: NA
CDR3aa: CASSLTTTDTQYF; CDR3nt: TGTGCCAGCAGTTTGACTACCACAGATACGCAGTATTTT; j_gene: TRBJ2-3; v_gene: TRBV12-3/TRBV12-4; abundance: NA; d_gene: NA
CDR3aa: CASSQSTGDEQYF; CDR3nt: TGTGCCAGCAGTCAGTCGACAGGGGACGAGCAGTACTTC; j_gene: TRBJ2-7; v_gene: TRBV27; abundance: NA; d_gene: TRBD1
CDR3aa: CASSVGGYASNEQFF; CDR3nt: TGCGCCAGCAGCGTGGGGGGCTATGCGAGCAATGAGCAGTTCTTC; j_gene: TRBJ2-1; v_gene: TRBV5-1; abundance: once; d_gene: NA
CDR3aa: CASSPRGGSYEQYF; CDR3nt: TGTGCCAGCTCCCCCCGGGGGGGCTCCTACGAGCAGTACTTC; j_gene: TRBJ2-7; v_gene: TRBV27; abundance: once; d_gene: TRBD2
CDR3aa: CAVREPDYNEQFF; CDR3nt: TGCGCCGTCCGGGAACCCGATTACAATGAGCAGTTCTTC; j_gene: TRBJ2-1; v_gene: TRBV5-1; abundance: NA; d_gene: NA
CDR3aa: CASSLSQGYEQYF; CDR3nt: TGTGCCAGCAGCTTAAGTCAGGGCTACGAGCAGTACTTC; j_gene: TRBJ2-7; v_gene: TRBV11-3; abundance: NA; d_gene: NA
CDR3aa: CASSRGGGNTIYF; CDR3nt: TGTGCCAGCAGCCGCGGGGGTGGAAACACCATATATTTT; j_gene: TRBJ1-3; v_gene: TRBV3-1/TRBV3-2; abundance: NA; d_gene: NA
CDR3aa: CASSFREGEQYF; CDR3nt: TGTGCCAGCAGTTTCCGGGAGGGCGAGCAGTACTTC; j_gene: TRBJ2-7; v_gene: TRBV7-3; abundance: few; d_gene: TRBD2
CDR3aa: CASTVLSSGTGELFF; CDR3nt: TGTGCCAGTACGGTTTTGAGTTCTGGCACCGGGGAGCTGTTTTTT; j_gene: TRBJ2-2; v_gene: TRBV19; abundance: few; d_gene: NA
CDR3aa: CASSPSGTANYGYTF; CDR3nt: TGTGCCAGCAGCCCCTCTGGGACTGCCAACTATGGCTACACCTTC; j_gene: TRBJ1-2; v_gene: TRBV3-1/TRBV3-2; abundance: NA; d_gene: NA
CDR3aa: CASSQGHRAGEKLFF; CDR3nt: TGCGCCAGCAGCCAAGGACACAGGGCGGGTGAAAAACTGTTTTTT; j_gene: TRBJ1-4; v_gene: TRBV4-3; abundance: NA; d_gene: NA
CDR3aa: CASRNSWTGHGEQYF; CDR3nt: TGTGCCAGCAGAAACTCTTGGACAGGGCACGGCGAGCAGTACTTC; j_gene: TRBJ2-7; v_gene: TRBV28; abundance: few; d_gene: TRBD1
CDR3aa: CASSKNGGLLAGGPYEQYF; CDR3nt: TGTGCCAGCAGCAAAAATGGGGGGTTACTAGCGGGAGGACCCTACGAGCAGTACTTC; j_gene: TRBJ2-7; v_gene: TRBV21-1; abundance: NA; d_gene: NA
CDR3aa: CASKKTGNYGYTF; CDR3nt: TGTGCCAGCAAAAAGACAGGGAACTATGGCTACACCTTC; j_gene: TRBJ1-2; v_gene: TRBV12-3/TRBV12-4; abundance: NA; d_gene: TRBD1
CDR3aa: CASRVGLDTQYF; CDR3nt: TGTGCCAGCAGGGTCGGGTTAGATACGCAGTATTTT; j_gene: TRBJ2-3; v_gene: TRBV28; abundance: NA; d_gene: NA